These T cell receptor beta chains were read from a single sample in a study of a mutant IDH1 vaccine in newly diagnosed glioma. These receptors are not linked to any known antigen. Profiled with immunoSEQ multiplex PCR; TCRdb holds only in-frame clones, not every one. This table holds approximately 61,000 clones, around 80% found once. The sample consisted of PBMCs, taken from a glioma patient whose treatment included an IDH1 peptide vaccine. The receptors stem from a man aged 50-59 years with glioma. Both conserved end residues are part of each CDR3. Each record gives: clone size, D gene, J gene, V gene, CDR3 DNA, CDR3 protein. A D gene is named only where the DNA matches it firmly. Expanded clones get a size class; other rows say once, few or many, or leave the size out.

.,.,TRBJ2-3,TRBV5-4,TGTGCCAGCAGCTCAAGGACGGCCGGCACAGATACGCAGTATTTT,CASSSRTAGTDTQYF
.,.,TRBJ2-7,TRBV7-6,TGTGCCAGCAGCTTAGCGCTCGGGCAGAACTACGAGCAGTACTTC,CASSLALGQNYEQYF
.,.,TRBJ2-5,TRBV9,TGTGCCAGCAGCGTCTTCACCCAAGAGACCCAGTACTTC,CASSVFTQETQYF
few,.,TRBJ1-1,TRBV5-1,TGCGCCAGCAGCTTAGACAAAGGAGGGACTGAAGCTTTCTTT,CASSLDKGGTEAFF
.,.,TRBJ1-4,TRBV5-8,TGTGCCAGCAGCTCCAGACCCGGCACCCAGGAAAAACTGTTTTTT,CASSSRPGTQEKLFF
few,TRBD1,TRBJ1-1,TRBV5-6,TGTGCCAGCAGCAGCAGGGGGAGGACTGAAGCTTTCTTT,CASSSRGRTEAFF
.,.,TRBJ2-7,TRBV7-2,TGTGCCAGCAGCCCCAGACAGGAGAACTACGAGCAGTACTTC,CASSPRQENYEQYF
few,.,TRBJ1-2,TRBV5-8,TGTGCCAGCAGCTTAGGTGGCTACACCTTC,CASSLGGYTF
.,TRBD1,TRBJ2-5,TRBV4-1,TGCGCCAGCAGCCAGCAGGGGGAGCTTCGGGAGACCCAGTACTTC,CASSQQGELRETQYF
.,.,TRBJ1-4,TRBV7-8,TGTGCCAGCAGCTCGGACGGGAATGAAAAACTGTTTTTT,CASSSDGNEKLFF
.,TRBD2,TRBJ2-7,TRBV7-2,TGTGCCAGCAGAACCAGCAGCGGGGGGGGTGAGCAGTACTTC,CASRTSSGGGEQYF
.,.,TRBJ2-1,TRBV6-1,TGTGCCAGCAGTGAAGCCAGGGAACAATTCTTC,CASSEAREQFF
.,.,TRBJ1-4,TRBV4-3,TGCGCCAGCAGCCAAGAGGGGGGACTGAATGAAAAACTGTTTTTT,CASSQEGGLNEKLFF
once,TRBD1,TRBJ1-1,TRBV28,TGTGCCAGCAGTTTTAGGGGGCAGGGCACTGAAGCTTTCTTT,CASSFRGQGTEAFF
.,.,TRBJ1-1,TRBV29-1,TGCAGCGTCCGCCCGGGACGGACAAACACTGAAGCTTTCTTT,CSVRPGRTNTEAFF
.,TRBD1,TRBJ2-3,TRBV4-1,TGCGCCAGCAGCCAAGACGTATCTGGACAGGTTAGCACAGATACGCAGTATTTT,CASSQDVSGQVSTDTQYF
.,TRBD1,TRBJ2-2,TRBV7-9,TGTGCCAGCAGCTTACGGGACAGGGAGAACACCGGGGAGCTGTTTTTT,CASSLRDRENTGELFF
.,.,TRBJ1-3,TRBV9,TGTGCCAGCAGCGTAGACCCCCAGGGAATGGGGGACACCATATATTTT,CASSVDPQGMGDTIYF
few,.,TRBJ1-3,TRBV7-2,TGTGCCAGCAGCTTAAAGAGAGGGGACACCATATATTTT,CASSLKRGDTIYF
few,TRBD1,TRBJ1-1,TRBV18,TGTGCCAGCTCAACACGAACAGGGGGGGAAGGTGAAGCTTTCTTT,CASSTRTGGEGEAFF
.,TRBD2,TRBJ2-2,TRBV29-1,TGCAGCGTTGGGACTAGCGGGAACACCGGGGAGCTGTTTTTT,CSVGTSGNTGELFF
.,.,TRBJ1-5,TRBV7-9,TGTGCCACCCTTGAACCGGACACCAATAGCAATCAGCCCCAGCATTTT,CATLEPDTNSNQPQHF
.,TRBD1,TRBJ1-1,TRBV5-1,TGCGCCAGCAGCTATGGACGGTTGACAGGGGGACTGAACACTGAAGCTTTCTTT,CASSYGRLTGGLNTEAFF
.,TRBD1,TRBJ1-2,TRBV7-9,TGTGCCAGCAGCTCCGGGACAGGGCGTGGCTACACCTTC,CASSSGTGRGYTF
few,.,TRBJ1-1,TRBV5-6,TGTGCCAGCAGCTGGCAGAACACTGAAGCTTTCTTT,CASSWQNTEAFF
.,TRBD1,TRBJ2-7,TRBV27,TGTGCCAGCAGTTCGAACAGGGGGGTTGAGCAGTACTTC,CASSSNRGVEQYF